What follows are 21 T cell receptor beta chains derived from one specimen sequenced in a study of blood T cell repertoires in COVID-19. Clones were sequenced by immunoSEQ multiplex PCR, and TCRdb holds only the in-frame ones, with some missing. The sample holds around 200,000 clones, 85% to 90% seen once. The sequencing input was PBMCs or T cells enriched from blood (not recorded which). The receptors derive from a man aged 40-50 years who had recovered from COVID-19.

The J gene is TRBJ1-2, the V gene TRBV14, with 7 bases aligning to TRBD1. J lost 4 bases, V lost 6 bases, and 11 bases had no gene match. Germline V lookup: CDR1 SGHDN, CDR2 FVKESK. The CDR3 runs to 15 residues. The CDR3 region is CASSRGQANLYGYTF. The CDR3 nucleotides read TGTGCCAGCAGTAGAGGACAGGCTAACCTCTATGGCTACACCTTC.

The rearrangement joins TRBV10-3 to TRBJ1-2; D call uncertain. With 2 bases removed from V and 4 bases from J, the gap between germline ends came to 8 bases. The CDR3 extends over 13 amino acids. Germline CDR1 is ENHRY and CDR2 is SYGVKD. The CDR3 is CAISENWSYGYTF. CDR3 nucleotides: TGTGCCATCAGTGAGAACTGGAGCTATGGCTACACCTTC.

The CDR3: CASSSRGTNEKLFF. CDR3 in DNA: TGCGCCAGCAGCTCCCGGGGGACTAATGAAAAACTGTTTTTT. The genes are TRBV5-1 and TRBJ1-4; D perhaps matches TRBD1 (5 bases). V dropped 3 bases and J dropped 2 bases, with 8 bases sitting between them. In germline, CDR1 is SGHRS, CDR2 YFSETQ. This CDR3 contains 14 residues.

The CDR3 protein is CASSGGEGYTF. The CDR3 DNA is TGTGCCAGCAGCGGAGGGGAGGGCTACACCTTC. The rearrangement links TRBV6-5 to TRBJ1-2; tentative D call: TRBD1 (5 bases). Germline CDR1 reads MNHEY; CDR2 reads SVGAGI. Trimming shortened V by 6 bases and J by 8 bases, and 10 bases separated the two germline ends. The CDR3 runs 11 residues.

As for this clone: At the DNA level, this CDR3 is encoded by other sequences in the same sample as well. V and J are TRBV5-1 and TRBJ1-1; maybe TRBD1 (5 bases). V lost 0 bases to trimming and J lost 10 bases, with 10 bases between them. Germline V gene lookup returns CDR1 SGHRS and CDR2 YFSETQ. This CDR3 spans 12 amino acids. CDR3: CASSLAPGGAFF. CDR3 DNA sequence: TGCGCCAGCAGCTTGGCCCCCGGGGGAGCTTTCTTT.

CDR3 in amino acids: CATQRRGSSYNEQFF. DNA of the CDR3: TGTGCCACCCAGAGGCGCGGTAGCTCCTACAATGAGCAGTTCTTC. The chain joins TRBV24-1 to TRBJ2-1; D uncertain. The CDR3 loop spans 15 amino acids. Deletions cut 9 bases from V and 0 bases from J, with 14 bases between. The germline gives CDR1 KGHDR, CDR2 SFDVKD.

The chain joins TRBV27 to TRBJ1-5; TRBD1 is a possible D gene (5 bases). Germline V lookup: CDR1 MNHEY, CDR2 SMNVEV (reference sequence). Trimming left V 5 bases short and J 4 bases short, with 9 bases between. The CDR3 extends over 13 amino acids. The CDR3 reads CASSGGGNQPQHF. The CDR3 bases are TGTGCCAGCAGTGGGGGGGGTAATCAGCCCCAGCATTTT.

The V gene is TRBV7-9, the J gene TRBJ2-7; weak D call: TRBD2 (5 bases). V lost 2 bases and J 7 bases, leaving 18 bases between the germline ends. This CDR3 contains 15 residues. From germline, CDR1 is SEHNR and CDR2 FQNEAQ (reference sequence). CDR3 sequence (DNA): TGTGCCAGCAGCTTACTCGCGGGTTTCGAAGGGGAGCAGTACTTC. Protein: CASSLLAGFEGEQYF.

The gene calls are TRBV3-1 (or the pseudogene TRBV3-2) and TRBJ2-1, with 9 bases identical to TRBD2. The V segment lost 6 bases and the J segment 9 bases; nucleotides outside the gene matches: 18. Per the germline V gene, CDR1 is LGHDT and CDR2 is YNNKEL (reference sequence). This CDR3 is built from 17 residues. The DNA of the CDR3 is TGTGCCAGCAGTCCGCCACAAACGGCGGGGGGGCCGGGTGAGCAGTTCTTC. It specifies CASSPPQTAGGPGEQFF.

The J gene is TRBJ2-3, the V gene TRBV9; no firm D call. Trimming shortened V by 0 bases and J by 2 bases, and 13 bases separated the two germline ends. CDR1 is SGDLS, CDR2 YYNGEE, per germline. The CDR3 extends over 16 amino acids. In DNA, the CDR3 is TGTGCCAGCAGCGTAGGCGCATACAGCTTCACAGATACGCAGTATTTT. It encodes CASSVGAYSFTDTQYF.

The chain joins TRBV18 to TRBJ1-4; TRBD1 matches at 7 bases. The CDR3 is 17 amino acids. Germline V gives CDR1 KGHSH, CDR2 LQKENI. Trimming cost V 1 base and J 11 bases; bases outside gene matches: 16. In DNA form, the CDR3 reads TGTGCCAGCTCACCACGATTTGGAGGACAGGAGAAGCGGAAACTGTTTTTT. It yields the protein CASSPRFGGQEKRKLFF.

This clone was seen only a few times. Other DNA sequences within the sample encode an identical CDR3. The chain carries TRBV11-3 and TRBJ2-2; no clear D gene. The germline gives CDR1 SGHNT, CDR2 YENEEA. The V and J ends lost 5 bases and 4 bases respectively, with 2 bases between them. The CDR3 is 11 residues long. The CDR3 reads CASSRTGELFF. DNA of the CDR3: TGTGCCAGCAGCCGCACCGGGGAGCTGTTTTTT.

The V gene is TRBV30, the J gene TRBJ2-3; no reliable D call. Germline CDR1 reads GTSNPN; CDR2 reads SVGIG (reference sequence). Trimming took 5 bases from V and 6 from J, leaving 9 bases between them. The length of the CDR3 is 11 residues. CDR3 sequence: CAWSNGDTQYF. In DNA, the CDR3 is TGTGCCTGGTCTAACGGGGATACGCAGTATTTT.

The V gene is TRBV18, the J gene TRBJ1-1; D unclear. In germline, CDR1 is KGHSH, CDR2 LQKENI. CDR3 length: 13 amino acids. Trimming left V 3 bases short and J 1 base short, with 6 bases between. CDR3 coding DNA: TGTGCCAGCTCACCTAGACAGAACACTGAAGCTTTCTTT. Translation gives CASSPRQNTEAFF.

V usage is TRBV24-1 and J usage is TRBJ2-3, with D perhaps TRBD2 (6 bases). V was shortened by 6 bases and J by 3 bases, with 15 bases between the two germline ends. This CDR3 is 15 amino acids long. The germline V gene has CDR1 KGHDR and CDR2 SFDVKD. This chain's CDR3 is CATSYPGTRTDTQYF. CDR3 DNA sequence: TGTGCCACCAGTTATCCAGGGACTCGTACAGATACGCAGTATTTT.

Here the CDR3 DNA reads TGCGCCAGCAGTGAGTCGACCAGGGTGGGTGAGCAGTACTTC. Amino acids: CASSESTRVGEQYF. This sequence joins TRBV10-1 and TRBJ2-7; maybe TRBD1 (5 bases). Germline CDR1 and CDR2: WNHNN and SYGVQD (reference sequence). The CDR3 runs to 14 residues. V lost 0 bases, J lost 7 bases, and 13 bases lay in between.

Remarks on this clone: At the DNA level, this CDR3 is encoded by other sequences in the same sample as well. This chain connects TRBV5-1 to TRBJ1-2, with 9 bases identical to TRBD1. Losses at the gene ends were 4 bases for V and 7 bases for J; bases not matched to a gene: 2. CDR1 is SGHRS, CDR2 YFSETQ, per germline. The CDR3 extends over 12 amino acids. The CDR3 loop reads CASSGDRAGYTF. The CDR3 DNA follows: TGCGCCAGCAGCGGGGACAGGGCTGGCTACACCTTC.

The chain is built from TRBV5-1 and TRBJ1-6, with 7 nucleotides matching TRBD1. CDR1 and CDR2 from the germline V gene are SGHRS and YFSETQ. Germline trimming cut 3 bases from V and 4 bases from J; bases unmatched to any gene: 10. The CDR3 is made up of 17 amino acids. The CDR3 DNA sequence: TGCGCCAGCAGCTGGGGACACCGGGACAGTTATAATTCACCCCTCCACTTT. Translating gives CASSWGHRDSYNSPLHF.

V and J are TRBV10-1 and TRBJ1-1; 7 positions agree with TRBD1. Germline V lookup: CDR1 WNHNN, CDR2 SYGVQD (reference sequence). This CDR3 spans 13 amino acids. V was pared by 11 bases and J by 0 bases, with 6 bases of the junction left unmatched. The CDR3 loop reads CASSDRLNTEAFF. For the CDR3, the DNA is TGCGCCTCCTCGGACAGGTTGAACACTGAAGCTTTCTTT.

The V and J genes are TRBV7-8 and TRBJ1-5, with TRBD1 matching 8 bases. This CDR3 region has 13 residues. Per germline, CDR1 SGHVS and CDR2 FQNEAQ. The trim removed 7 bases at V and 3 bases at J, leaving 2 bases unmatched. CDR3 residues: CASTQGDNQPQHF. The CDR3 nucleotides are TGTGCCAGCACACAGGGGGACAATCAGCCCCAGCATTTT.

V usage is TRBV10-3 and J usage is TRBJ1-1; no reliable D call. The CDR3 contains 15 residues. Germline-derived CDR1 and CDR2 are ENHRY and SYGVKD. V dropped 0 bases and J dropped 5 bases, with 13 bases sitting between them. This chain's CDR3 is CAISESTPTGTEAFF. CDR3 sequence (DNA): TGTGCCATCAGTGAGTCGACACCAACGGGAACTGAAGCTTTCTTT.